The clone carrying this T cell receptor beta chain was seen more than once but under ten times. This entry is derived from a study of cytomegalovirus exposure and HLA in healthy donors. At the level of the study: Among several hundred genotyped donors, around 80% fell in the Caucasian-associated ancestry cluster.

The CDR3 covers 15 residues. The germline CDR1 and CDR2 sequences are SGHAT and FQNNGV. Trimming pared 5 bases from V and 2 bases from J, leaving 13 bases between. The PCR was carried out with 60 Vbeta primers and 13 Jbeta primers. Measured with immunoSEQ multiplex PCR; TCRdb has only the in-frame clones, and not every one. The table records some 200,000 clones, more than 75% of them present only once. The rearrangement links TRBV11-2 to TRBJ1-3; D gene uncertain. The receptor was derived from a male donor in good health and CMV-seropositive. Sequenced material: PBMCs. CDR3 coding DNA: TGTGCCAGCAGCCCGCCTTTACGGGCTGGAAACACCATATATTTT. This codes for CASSPPLRAGNTIYF.